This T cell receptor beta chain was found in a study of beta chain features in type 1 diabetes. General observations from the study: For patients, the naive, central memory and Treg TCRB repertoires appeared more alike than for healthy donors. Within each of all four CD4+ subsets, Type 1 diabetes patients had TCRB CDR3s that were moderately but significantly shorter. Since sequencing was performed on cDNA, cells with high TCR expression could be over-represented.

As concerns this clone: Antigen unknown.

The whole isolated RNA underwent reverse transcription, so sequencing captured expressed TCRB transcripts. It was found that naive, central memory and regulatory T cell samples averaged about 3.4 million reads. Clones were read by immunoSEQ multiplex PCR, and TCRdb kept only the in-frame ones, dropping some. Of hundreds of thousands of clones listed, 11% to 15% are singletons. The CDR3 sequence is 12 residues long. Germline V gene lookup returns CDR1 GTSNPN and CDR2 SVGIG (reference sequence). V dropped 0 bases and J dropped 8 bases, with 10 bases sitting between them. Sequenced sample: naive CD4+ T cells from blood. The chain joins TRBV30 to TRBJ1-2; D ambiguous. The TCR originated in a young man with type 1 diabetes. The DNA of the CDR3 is TGTGCCTGGAGTGTACAAGAGGTCGGCTACACCTTC. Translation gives CAWSVQEVGYTF.